The subject of this entry is one T cell receptor (beta chain). The sample originates from a study of blood T cell repertoires in COVID-19. Study details: PBMCs, B-cell-depleted T cells, or T cells provided the cDNA or gDNA that made up the material.

Produced via immunoSEQ multiplex PCR; TCRdb's table is partial and in-frame only. The sample includes some 170,000 clones, approximately 90% of them seen just once. Per germline, CDR1 SGHTA and CDR2 FQGNSA. There are 14 residues in the CDR3. V lost 5 bases to trimming and J lost 7 bases; unmatched junction nucleotides: 9. What was sequenced was peripheral blood. The J gene is TRBJ2-5, the V gene TRBV7-2; 8 bases agree with TRBD2. This TCR derives from a woman between 50 and 59 years old with acute or convalescent COVID-19. DNA for the CDR3: TGTGCCAGCAGCCTCTGGGAGCGGGGGATGACCCAGTACTTC. Its translation: CASSLWERGMTQYF.